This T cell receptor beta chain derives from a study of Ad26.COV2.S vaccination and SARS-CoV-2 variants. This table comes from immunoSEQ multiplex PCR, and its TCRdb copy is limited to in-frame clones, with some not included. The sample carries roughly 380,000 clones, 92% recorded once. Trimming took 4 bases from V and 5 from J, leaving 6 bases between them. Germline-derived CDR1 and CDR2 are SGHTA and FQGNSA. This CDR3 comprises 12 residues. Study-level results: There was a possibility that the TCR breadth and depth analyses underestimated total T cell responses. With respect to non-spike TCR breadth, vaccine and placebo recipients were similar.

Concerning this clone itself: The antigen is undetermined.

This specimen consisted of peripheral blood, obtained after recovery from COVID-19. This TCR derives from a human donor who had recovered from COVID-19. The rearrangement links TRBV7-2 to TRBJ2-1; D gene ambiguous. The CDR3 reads CASSSWNNEQFF. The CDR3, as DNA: TGTGCCAGCAGCTCCTGGAACAATGAGCAGTTCTTC.